This TCR beta chain was profiled in a study of blood T cell repertoires in COVID-19. Study-level background: There were acute and convalescent COVID-19 samples, and they came from the United States, Italy and Spain.

How the authors handled the data: Reference gene primer amplification yielded estimated nucleated cell counts. The assay was immunoSEQ multiplex PCR, and TCRdb's table has in-frame clones only and misses some. The V and J calls and clone size come from that table; D and trimming were worked out from the DNA. The top ten hold 13% to 15% of the sample, which has 180,000 or so clones, about 79% seen once. Ages ranged from about 18 to 89 years, with residence in about two dozen US areas. Clinical history reported by participants formed the basis on which cohorts were assigned. The origin of this receptor is a man aged 50 to 60 who had recovered from COVID-19. Material: PBMCs or T cells enriched from blood (not recorded which).

The CDR3 DNA reads TGCGCCAGCAGCCAAGATGTTATAAGTTTGCGGGGACAGGGTAAAACCGGGGAGCTGTTTTTT. This codes for CASSQDVISLRGQGKTGELFF. The rearrangement uses TRBV4-1 and TRBJ2-2, with TRBD1 identical over 9 bases. V shed 0 bases, J shed 5 bases, and the junction held 19 bases outside the gene matches. CDR3 length equals 21 residues. The germline gives CDR1 MGHRA, CDR2 YSYEKL.